This T cell receptor (beta chain) was found in a study of cytomegalovirus exposure and HLA in healthy donors. Whole-study results and caveats: The classifier reportedly diagnosed cytomegalovirus status with high specificity and sensitivity. A likely sequencing artifact accounted for one observed cluster of highly shared sequence variants. Clonal expansion, a later analysis showed, was greater in HLA-associated TCR beta chains than in equally common others.

PCR primers comprised 60 Vbeta and 13 Jbeta primers. Here immunoSEQ multiplex PCR was the method, and the copy in TCRdb shows in-frame clones only, minus some. The data show around 180,000 clones, around 80% seen once. This clone was seen a single time. The antigen is not known. This CDR3 contains 17 residues. V was clipped by 3 bases and J by 2 bases; unmatched bases: 5. Germline values: CDR1 SGHRS, CDR2 YFSETQ. The sequenced material came from PBMCs. The chain uses TRBV5-1 and TRBJ2-3; 14 bases map to TRBD2. This receptor was obtained from a boy younger than 10 in good health and CMV-seronegative. The CDR3 bases are TGCGCCAGCAGCTCCGGGACTAGCGGGGGATTCACAGATACGCAGTATTTT. Protein product: CASSSGTSGGFTDTQYF.